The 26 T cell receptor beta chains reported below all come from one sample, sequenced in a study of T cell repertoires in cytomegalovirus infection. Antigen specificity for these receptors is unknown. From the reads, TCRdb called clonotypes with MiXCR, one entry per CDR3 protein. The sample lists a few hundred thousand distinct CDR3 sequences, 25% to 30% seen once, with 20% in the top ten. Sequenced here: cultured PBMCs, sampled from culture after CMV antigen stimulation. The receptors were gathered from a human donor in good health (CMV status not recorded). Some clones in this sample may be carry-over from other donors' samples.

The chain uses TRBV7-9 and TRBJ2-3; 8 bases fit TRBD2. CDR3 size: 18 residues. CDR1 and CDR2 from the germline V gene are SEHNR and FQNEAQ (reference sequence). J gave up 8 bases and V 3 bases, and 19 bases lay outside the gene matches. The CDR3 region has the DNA TGTGCCAGCAGCTTGCTGGAAACTAGCGGAATTCTCCAGGGTACGCAGTATTTT. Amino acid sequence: CASSLLETSGILQGTQYF.

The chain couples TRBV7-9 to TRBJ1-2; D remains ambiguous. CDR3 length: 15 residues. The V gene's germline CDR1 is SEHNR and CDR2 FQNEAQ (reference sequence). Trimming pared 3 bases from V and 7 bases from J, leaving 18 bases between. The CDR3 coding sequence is TGTGCCAGCAGCTTGACTCTCGGGGAATTTTTTGGCTACACCTTC. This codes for CASSLTLGEFFGYTF.

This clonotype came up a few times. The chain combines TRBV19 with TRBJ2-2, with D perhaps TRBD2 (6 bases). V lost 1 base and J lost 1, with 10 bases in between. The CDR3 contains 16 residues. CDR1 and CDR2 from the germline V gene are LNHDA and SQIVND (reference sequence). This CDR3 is CASSIGGGLNTGELFF. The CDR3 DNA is TGTGCCAGTAGTATAGGAGGAGGGCTGAACACCGGGGAGCTGTTTTTT.

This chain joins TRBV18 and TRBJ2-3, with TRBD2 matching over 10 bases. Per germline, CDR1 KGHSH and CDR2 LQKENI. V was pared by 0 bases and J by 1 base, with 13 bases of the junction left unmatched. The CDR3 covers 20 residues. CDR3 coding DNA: TGTGCCAGCTCACCACCCCCGGGAGGCCTAGCGGGGGAGCGCACAGATACGCAGTATTTT. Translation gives CASSPPPGGLAGERTDTQYF.

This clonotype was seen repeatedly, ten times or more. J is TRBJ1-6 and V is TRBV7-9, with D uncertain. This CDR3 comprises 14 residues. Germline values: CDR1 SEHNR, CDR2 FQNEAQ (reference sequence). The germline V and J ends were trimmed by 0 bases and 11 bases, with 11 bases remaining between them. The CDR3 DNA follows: TGTGCCAGCAGCTTAGCCAGGACTTGGGCACCCCTCCACTTT. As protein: CASSLARTWAPLHF.

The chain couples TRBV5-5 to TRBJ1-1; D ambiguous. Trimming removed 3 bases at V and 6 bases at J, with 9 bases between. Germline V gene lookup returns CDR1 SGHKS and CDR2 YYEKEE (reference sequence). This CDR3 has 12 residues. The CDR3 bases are TGTGCCAGCAGCTGGGTTTCGGCTGAAGCTTTCTTT. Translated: CASSWVSAEAFF.

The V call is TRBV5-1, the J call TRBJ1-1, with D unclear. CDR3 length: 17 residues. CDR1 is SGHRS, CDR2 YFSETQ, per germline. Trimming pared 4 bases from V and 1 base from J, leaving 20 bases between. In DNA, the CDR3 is TGCGCCAGCAGCAGATCCCGGGGTTACCGGCAGAACACTGAAGCTTTCTTT. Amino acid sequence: CASSRSRGYRQNTEAFF.

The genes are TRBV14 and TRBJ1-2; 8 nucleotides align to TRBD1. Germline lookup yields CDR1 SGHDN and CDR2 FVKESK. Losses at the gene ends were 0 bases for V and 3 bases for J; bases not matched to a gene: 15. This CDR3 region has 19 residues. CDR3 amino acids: CASSQESPGQVKGDYGYTF. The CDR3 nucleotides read TGTGCCAGCAGCCAAGAAAGTCCGGGACAGGTGAAAGGGGACTATGGCTACACCTTC.

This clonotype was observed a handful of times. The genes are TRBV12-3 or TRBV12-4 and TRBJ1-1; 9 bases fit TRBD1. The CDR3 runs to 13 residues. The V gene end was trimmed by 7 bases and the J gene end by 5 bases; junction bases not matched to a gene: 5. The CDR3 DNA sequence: TGTGCCAGCACCGAGGACAGGGGAACTGAAGCTTTCTTT. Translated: CASTEDRGTEAFF.

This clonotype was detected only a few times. The CDR3 spells CASSLGTYSTSGRAYEQYF. The CDR3 coding sequence is TGTGCCAGCAGCTTAGGGACTTACTCTACTAGCGGGAGGGCCTACGAGCAGTACTTC. This chain links TRBV11-1 with TRBJ2-7, with TRBD2 identical over 13 bases. CDR3 length equals 19 residues. Germline trimming cut 1 base from V and 2 bases from J; bases unmatched to any gene: 11. Germline V CDR1 and CDR2: SGHAT, FQDESV (reference sequence). Variable domain in full (rest from reference TRBV11-1 and TRBJ2-7): EAEVAQSPRYKITEKSQAVAFWCDPISGHATLYWYRQILGQGPELLVQFQDESVVDDSQLPKDRFSAERLKGVDSTLKIQPAELGDSAMYLCASSLGTYSTSGRAYEQYFGPGTRLTVT.

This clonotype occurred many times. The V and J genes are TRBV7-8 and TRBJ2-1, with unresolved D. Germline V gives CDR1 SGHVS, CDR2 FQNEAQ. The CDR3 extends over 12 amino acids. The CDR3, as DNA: TGTGCGTCGCGTCCCGACTACAATGAGCAGTTCTTC. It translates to CASRPDYNEQFF.

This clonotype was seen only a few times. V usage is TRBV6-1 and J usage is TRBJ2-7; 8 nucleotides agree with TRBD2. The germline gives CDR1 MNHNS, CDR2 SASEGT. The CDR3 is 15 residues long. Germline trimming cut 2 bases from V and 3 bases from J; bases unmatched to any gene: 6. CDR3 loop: CASSEILAGYYEQYF. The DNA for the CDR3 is TGTGCCAGCAGTGAAATTCTAGCGGGCTACTACGAGCAGTACTTC.

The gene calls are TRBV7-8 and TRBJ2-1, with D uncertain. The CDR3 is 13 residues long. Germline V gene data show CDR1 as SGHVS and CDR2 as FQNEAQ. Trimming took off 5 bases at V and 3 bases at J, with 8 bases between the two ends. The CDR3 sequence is CASSPRIYNEQFF. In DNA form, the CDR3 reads TGTGCCAGCAGCCCTAGGATCTACAATGAGCAGTTCTTC.

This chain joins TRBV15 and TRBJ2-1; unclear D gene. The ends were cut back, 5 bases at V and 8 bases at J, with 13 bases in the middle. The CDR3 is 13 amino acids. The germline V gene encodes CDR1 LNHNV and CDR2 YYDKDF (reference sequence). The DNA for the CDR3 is TGTGCCACCAGCTTCAAAACCCCCGATGAGCAGTTCTTC. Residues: CATSFKTPDEQFF.

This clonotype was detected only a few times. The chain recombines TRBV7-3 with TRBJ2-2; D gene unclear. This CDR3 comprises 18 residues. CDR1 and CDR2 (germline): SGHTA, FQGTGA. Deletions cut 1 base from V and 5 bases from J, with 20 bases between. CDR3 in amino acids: CASSLKASASRTTGELFF. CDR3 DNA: TGTGCCAGCAGCTTAAAAGCTTCGGCTTCACGAACTACCGGGGAGCTGTTTTTT.

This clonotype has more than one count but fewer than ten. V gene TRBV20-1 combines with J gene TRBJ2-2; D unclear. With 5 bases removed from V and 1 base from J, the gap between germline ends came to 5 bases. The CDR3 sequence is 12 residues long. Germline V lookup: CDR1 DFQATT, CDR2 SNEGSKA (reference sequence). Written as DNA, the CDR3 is TGCAGTGCTCCCCTGAACACCGGGGAGCTGTTTTTT. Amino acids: CSAPLNTGELFF.

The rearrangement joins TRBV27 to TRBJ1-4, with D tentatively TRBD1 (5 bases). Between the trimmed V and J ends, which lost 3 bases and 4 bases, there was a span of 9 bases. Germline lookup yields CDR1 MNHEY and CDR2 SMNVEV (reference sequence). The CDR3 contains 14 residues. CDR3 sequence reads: CASSFAGDNEKLFF. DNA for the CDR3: TGTGCCAGCAGTTTTGCGGGGGATAATGAAAAACTGTTTTTT.

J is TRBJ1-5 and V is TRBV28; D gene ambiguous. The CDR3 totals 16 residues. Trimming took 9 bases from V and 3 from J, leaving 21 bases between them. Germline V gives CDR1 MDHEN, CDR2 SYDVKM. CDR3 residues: CASNMGGLRLNQPQHF. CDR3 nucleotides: TGTGCCAGTAACATGGGAGGGCTACGACTCAATCAGCCCCAGCATTTT. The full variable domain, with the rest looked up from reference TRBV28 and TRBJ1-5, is DVKVTQSSRYLVKRTGEKVFLECVQDMDHENMFWYRQDPGLGLRLIYFSYDVKMKEKGDIPEGYSVSREKKERFSLILESASTNQTSMYLCASNMGGLRLNQPQHFGDGTRLSIL.

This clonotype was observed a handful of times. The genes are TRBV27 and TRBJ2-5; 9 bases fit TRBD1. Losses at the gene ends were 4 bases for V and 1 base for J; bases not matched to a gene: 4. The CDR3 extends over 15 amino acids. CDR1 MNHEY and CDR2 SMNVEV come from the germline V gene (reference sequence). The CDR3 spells CASSSAGQGQETQYF. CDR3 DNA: TGTGCCAGCAGTTCCGCGGGACAGGGCCAAGAGACCCAGTACTTC.

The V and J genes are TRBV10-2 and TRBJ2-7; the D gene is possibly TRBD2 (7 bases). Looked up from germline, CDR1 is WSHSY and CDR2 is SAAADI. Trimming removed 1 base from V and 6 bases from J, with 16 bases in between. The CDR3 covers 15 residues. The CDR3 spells CASSEFRGGLREQYF. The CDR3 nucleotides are TGCGCCAGCAGTGAGTTTCGCGGGGGCCTACGCGAGCAGTACTTC.

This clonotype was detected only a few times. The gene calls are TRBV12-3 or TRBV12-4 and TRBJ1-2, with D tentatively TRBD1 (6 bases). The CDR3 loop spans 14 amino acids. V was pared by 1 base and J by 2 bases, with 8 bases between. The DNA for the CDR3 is TGTGCCAGCAGTTTAGACAGGGTAAACTATGGCTACACCTTC. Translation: CASSLDRVNYGYTF.

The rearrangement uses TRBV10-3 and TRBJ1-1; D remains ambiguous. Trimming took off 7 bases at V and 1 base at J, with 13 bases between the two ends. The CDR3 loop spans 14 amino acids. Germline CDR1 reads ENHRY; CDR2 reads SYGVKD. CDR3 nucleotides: TGTGCCATCAACACCCCTGGAGGGAACACTGAAGCTTTCTTT. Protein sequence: CAINTPGGNTEAFF.

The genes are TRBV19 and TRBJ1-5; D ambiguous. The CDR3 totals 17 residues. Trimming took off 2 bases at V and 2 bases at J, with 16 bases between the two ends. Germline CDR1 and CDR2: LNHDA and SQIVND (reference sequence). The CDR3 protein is CASSIYPTYEGNQPQHF. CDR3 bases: TGTGCCAGTAGTATATATCCAACTTATGAGGGCAATCAGCCCCAGCATTTT.

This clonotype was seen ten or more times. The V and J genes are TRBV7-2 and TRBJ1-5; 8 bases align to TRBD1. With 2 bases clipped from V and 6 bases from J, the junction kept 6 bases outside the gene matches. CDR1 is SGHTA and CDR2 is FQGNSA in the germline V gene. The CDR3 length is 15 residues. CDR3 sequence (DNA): TGTGCCAGCAGCTTACAGGGGGCGCGGGTTCAGCCCCAGCATTTT. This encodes CASSLQGARVQPQHF.

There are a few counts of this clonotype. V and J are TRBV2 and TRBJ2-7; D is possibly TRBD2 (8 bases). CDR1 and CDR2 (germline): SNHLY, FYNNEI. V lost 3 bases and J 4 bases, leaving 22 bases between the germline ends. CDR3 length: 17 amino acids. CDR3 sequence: CASSDFRSTGTSYEQYF. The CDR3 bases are TGTGCCAGCAGTGATTTCCGGTCGACAGGGACTAGTTACGAGCAGTACTTC. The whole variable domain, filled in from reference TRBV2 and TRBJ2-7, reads EPEVTQTPSHQVTQMGQEVILRCVPISNHLYFYWYRQILGQKVEFLVSFYNNEISEKSEIFDDQFSVERPDGSNFTLKIRSTKLEDSAMYFCASSDFRSTGTSYEQYFGPGTRLTVT.

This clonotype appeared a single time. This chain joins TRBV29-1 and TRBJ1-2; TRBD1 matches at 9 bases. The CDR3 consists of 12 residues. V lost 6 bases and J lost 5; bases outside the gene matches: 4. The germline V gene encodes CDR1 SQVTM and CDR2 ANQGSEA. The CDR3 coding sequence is TGCAGCGTACACGGACAGGGGTATGGCTACACCTTC. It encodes CSVHGQGYGYTF.